A selection of T cell receptor beta chains follows, all from one sample in a study of shared clonotypes between healthy human individuals. TCRdb's table, derived via immunoSEQ multiplex PCR, lists solely in-frame clones and lacks some. The sample has over 2,000,000 clones; roughly 95% are singletons. Specimen: naive CD8+ T cells from PBMCs. The source of these receptors is a man in his late teens or twenties in good health. Some clones in this sample may be carry-over from other donors' samples. Both conserved end residues are part of each CDR3. Each record gives: D gene, CDR3 length, clone size, J gene, V gene, CDR3 protein, CDR3 DNA. D genes are given only for firm matches. The size entry is marked missing in some rows and otherwise reads once, few, many or a size class.

D: -
length: 17
size: once
J: TRBJ2-7
V: TRBV11-2
CDR3: CASSLGPLVQGSYEQYF
DNA: TGTGCCAGCAGCTTAGGCCCGCTTGTGCAGGGTTCCTACGAGCAGTACTTC

D: TRBD2
length: 15
size: once
J: TRBJ2-1
V: TRBV29-1
CDR3: CSVEEGQREVDEQFF
DNA: TGCAGCGTTGAAGAGGGGCAGCGGGAGGTCGATGAGCAGTTCTTC

D: -
length: 11
size: -
J: TRBJ1-5
V: TRBV28
CDR3: CASSLGQPQHF
DNA: TGTGCCAGCAGCCTCGGTCAGCCCCAGCATTTT

D: -
length: 12
size: -
J: TRBJ2-1
V: TRBV27
CDR3: CASSPQGYEQFF
DNA: TGTGCCAGCAGTCCCCAGGGGTATGAGCAGTTCTTC

D: -
length: 12
size: once
J: TRBJ2-1
V: TRBV19
CDR3: CASSPPPGEQFF
DNA: TGTGCCAGTAGTCCTCCCCCGGGGGAGCAGTTCTTC

D: -
length: 14
size: -
J: TRBJ2-2
V: TRBV7-2
CDR3: CASSLSRGTGELFF
DNA: TGTGCCAGCAGCTTATCTCGTGGCACCGGGGAGCTGTTTTTT

D: -
length: 14
size: -
J: TRBJ2-4
V: TRBV27
CDR3: CASSLGGAKNIQYF
DNA: TGTGCCAGCAGTTTGGGGGGAGCCAAAAACATTCAGTACTTC

D: -
length: 13
size: -
J: TRBJ2-7
V: TRBV4-1
CDR3: CASSQKWGYEQYF
DNA: TGCGCCAGCAGCCAGAAGTGGGGCTACGAGCAGTACTTC

D: TRBD1
length: 14
size: -
J: TRBJ1-1
V: TRBV19
CDR3: CASSPGTGITEAFF
DNA: TGTGCCAGTAGTCCTGGGACAGGGATCACTGAAGCTTTCTTT

D: -
length: 18
size: -
J: TRBJ2-1
V: TRBV19
CDR3: CASSIEPSLGVPYNEQFF
DNA: TGTGCCAGTAGTATAGAACCTTCCCTGGGGGTCCCCTACAATGAGCAGTTCTTC

D: -
length: 17
size: -
J: TRBJ1-4
V: TRBV28
CDR3: CASALNLTDPTNEKLFF
DNA: TGTGCCAGCGCCCTTAACCTCACAGATCCAACTAATGAAAAACTGTTTTTT